This T cell receptor (beta chain) emerged from a study of regulatory T cells in long-lasting Graves disease. TCR beta libraries were built with iRepertoire HTBI primers and Arm-PCR of CDR3 regions. TCRdb redid the calling of the multiplex PCR reads with MiXCR, one entry per CDR3 protein. The sample has around 460,000 distinct CDR3 sequences, approximately 22% seen once; the top ten hold 10% to 15%. This clonotype was detected a few times. Its specificity is not known. Looked up from germline, CDR1 is SGHNT and CDR2 is YENEEA. This CDR3 is 15 amino acids long. Trimming left V 5 bases short and J 5 bases short, with 15 bases between. Indicated time point: persistent/refractory GD, antithyroid drugs over 5 years with positive TRAb. The TCR library was made from RNA extracted from PBMCs. Patients hailed from an endocrinology department in Xi'an, China. General study results and limits: Newly diagnosed patients had higher TCR diversity than persistent Graves' patients did. Persistent disease samples used TRBV28, TRBJ1-2 and TRBJ2-5 preferentially.

The sequencing here drew on peripheral blood mononuclear cells (PBMCs), taken when the disease was refractory, from a patient treated with antithyroid drugs. The receptor comes from a female donor with Graves disease. J is TRBJ2-2 and V is TRBV11-3, with D possibly being TRBD1 (5 bases). Written as DNA, the CDR3 is TGTGCCAGCAGCCATTCAGGGCTCGGAACCGGGGAGCTGTTTTTT. Translating gives CASSHSGLGTGELFF.